This T cell receptor (beta chain) is drawn from a study of T cells in Graves' hyperthyroidism and ophthalmopathy. Overall study: Peripheral blood was taken when the disease was first diagnosed, before any treatment began.

TCR beta CDR3 regions were amplified from RNA transcripts. Carried out on the TCR CDR3, a first-round RT-PCR used the HTBI primer set. TCRdb re-derived calls from the multiplex PCR reads in MiXCR, one entry per CDR3 protein. The sample includes roughly 96,000 distinct CDR3 sequences, over 50% of them seen just once. Germline values: CDR1 LGHNT, CDR2 FRNRAP. V lost 2 bases and J 4 bases, leaving 11 bases between the germline ends. This CDR3 spans 14 amino acids. No progression to ophthalmopathy during 18 months of follow-up defined stable disease. Hyperthyroidism in the patients, aged 18 to 65, was newly diagnosed and under 2 months in duration. Fresh peripheral blood, around 9.5 ml, yielded the PBMCs. As for this clonotype: This may be a read error: a much more frequent sequence differs by one nucleotide.

The sample was blood. This rearrangement joins TRBV12-5 to TRBJ1-2, with D possibly matching TRBD1 (6 bases). This TCR was sampled from a woman in her thirties or forties with Graves' hyperthyroidism. Here the CDR3 DNA reads TGTGCTAGTGGTTTGTTCGGGGGCCGCTATGGCTACACCTTC. This gives the protein CASGLFGGRYGYTF.